These 3 T cell receptor beta chains were all obtained from the same sample, sequenced in a study of CD8 T cells in Susac syndrome. RNA, at roughly 0.45 to 1 ug, was reverse transcribed with random hexamers. From the immunoSEQ multiplex PCR reads, TCRdb called clonotypes with MiXCR, one entry per CDR3 protein. The sample has about 53,000 distinct CDR3 sequences, roughly 94% seen once. The sequencing sample was made of CD8+ T cells from PBMCs. The receptors stem from a human donor with Susac syndrome.

The chain links TRBV3-1 to TRBJ2-3; D remains unclear. The CDR3 loop spans 16 amino acids. Trimming removed 2 bases from V and 2 bases from J, with 14 bases in between. Germline V CDR1 and CDR2: LGHDT, YNNKEL (reference sequence). The CDR3 bases are TGTGCCAGCAGCCAATTCAAGTACAGTCACACAGATACGCAGTATTTT. Protein: CASSQFKYSHTDTQYF.

The CDR3 sequence: CASSLGSADQETQYF. The CDR3, as DNA: TGTGCCAGCAGCCTCGGCTCAGCGGATCAAGAGACCCAGTACTTC. The chain has TRBV12-3 or TRBV12-4 and TRBJ2-5; maybe TRBD2 (5 bases). Trimming took 6 bases from V and 2 from J, leaving 16 bases between them. The CDR3 runs 15 residues.

This chain's CDR3 is CASSISPLIKGDTQYF. The CDR3 DNA follows: TGTGCCAGTAGTATTAGCCCCCTTATTAAGGGAGATACGCAGTATTTT. The genes are TRBV19 and TRBJ2-3; D is ambiguous. The CDR3 extends over 16 amino acids. V was shortened by 3 bases and J by 5 bases, with 18 bases between the two germline ends. Germline CDR1 is LNHDA and CDR2 is SQIVND (reference sequence).